The T cell receptor (beta chain) under discussion was sequenced for a study of shared clonotypes between healthy human individuals. Assay used: immunoSEQ multiplex PCR; TCRdb lists only in-frame clones, some missing. Here the sample spans millions of clones, approximately 95% being singletons. About this clone: The target antigen is unknown.

V lost 8 bases and J 10 bases, leaving 14 bases between the germline ends. The CDR3 spans 11 residues. Germline V gene data show CDR1 as MDHEN and CDR2 as SYDVKM. Both subsets, CD45RA+ naive and CD45RA-negative memory, were split from the CD4+ cells. Study-wide results and caveats: Clonotype sharing levels among donors were expected to vary with sequencing depth. Naive subsets typically showed greater estimated richness than memory subsets.

This chain links TRBV28 with TRBJ2-5; the D gene is possibly TRBD2 (5 bases). The sample consisted of naive CD4+ T cells from PBMCs. Documented subset: CD45RA+ positively selected. The receptor was derived from a man aged 18 to 30 in good health. Some clones in this sample may be carry-over from other donors' samples. The CDR3 is CASGSPGDQYF. CDR3 DNA sequence: TGTGCCAGCGGTTCCCCCGGGGACCAGTACTTC.